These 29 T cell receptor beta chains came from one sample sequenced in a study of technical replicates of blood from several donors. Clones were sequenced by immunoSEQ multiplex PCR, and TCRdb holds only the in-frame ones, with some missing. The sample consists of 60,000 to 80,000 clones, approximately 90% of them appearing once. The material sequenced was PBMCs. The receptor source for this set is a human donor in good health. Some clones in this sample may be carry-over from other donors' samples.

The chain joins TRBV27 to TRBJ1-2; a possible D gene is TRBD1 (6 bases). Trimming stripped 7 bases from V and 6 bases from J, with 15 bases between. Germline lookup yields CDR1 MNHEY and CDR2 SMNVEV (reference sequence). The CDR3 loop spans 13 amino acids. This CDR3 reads CASTPGGRDGYTF. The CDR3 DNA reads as TGTGCCAGCACTCCGGGGGGGCGGGATGGCTACACCTTC.

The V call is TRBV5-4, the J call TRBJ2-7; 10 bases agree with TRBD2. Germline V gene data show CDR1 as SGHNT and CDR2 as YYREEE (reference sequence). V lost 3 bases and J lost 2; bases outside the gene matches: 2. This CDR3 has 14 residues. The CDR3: CASSSGLAAYEQYF. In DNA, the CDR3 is TGTGCCAGCAGCTCTGGACTAGCGGCCTACGAGCAGTACTTC.

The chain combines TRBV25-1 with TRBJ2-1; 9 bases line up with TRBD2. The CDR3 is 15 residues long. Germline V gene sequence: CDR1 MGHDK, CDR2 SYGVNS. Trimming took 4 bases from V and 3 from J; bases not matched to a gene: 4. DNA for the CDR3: TGTGCCAGCAGTGTACTAGCGGGCGGCTACAATGAGCAGTTCTTC. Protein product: CASSVLAGGYNEQFF.

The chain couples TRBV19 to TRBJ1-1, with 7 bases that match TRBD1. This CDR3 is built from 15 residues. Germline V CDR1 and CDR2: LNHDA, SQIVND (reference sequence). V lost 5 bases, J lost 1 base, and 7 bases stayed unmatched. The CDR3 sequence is CASSAQGVGNTEAFF. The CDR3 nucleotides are TGTGCCAGTAGTGCTCAGGGGGTAGGGAACACTGAAGCTTTCTTT.

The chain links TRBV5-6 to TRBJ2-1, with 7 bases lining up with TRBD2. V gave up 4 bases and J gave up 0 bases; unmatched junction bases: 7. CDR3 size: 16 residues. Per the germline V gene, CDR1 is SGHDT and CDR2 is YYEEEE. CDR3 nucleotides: TGTGCCAGCAGCGTTTGGGGGGGGAGCTCCTACAATGAGCAGTTCTTC. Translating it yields CASSVWGGSSYNEQFF.

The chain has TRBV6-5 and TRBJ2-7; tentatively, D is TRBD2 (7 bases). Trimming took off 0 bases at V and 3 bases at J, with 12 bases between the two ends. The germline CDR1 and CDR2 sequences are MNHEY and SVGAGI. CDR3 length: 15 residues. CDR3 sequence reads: CASSYSGGGIYEQYF. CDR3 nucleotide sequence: TGTGCCAGCAGTTACTCGGGCGGGGGCATCTACGAGCAGTACTTC.

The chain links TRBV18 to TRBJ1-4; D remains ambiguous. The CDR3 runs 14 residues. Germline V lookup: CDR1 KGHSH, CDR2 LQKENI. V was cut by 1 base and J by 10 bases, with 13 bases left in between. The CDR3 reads CASSPLGDGGKLFF. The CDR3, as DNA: TGTGCCAGCTCACCACTCGGGGATGGAGGAAAACTGTTTTTT. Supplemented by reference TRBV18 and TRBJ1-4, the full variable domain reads NAGVMQNPRHLVRRRGQEARLRCSPMKGHSHVYWYRQLPEEGLKFMVYLQKENIIDESGMPKERFSAEFPKEGPSILRIQQVVRGDSAAYFCASSPLGDGGKLFFGSGTQLSVL.

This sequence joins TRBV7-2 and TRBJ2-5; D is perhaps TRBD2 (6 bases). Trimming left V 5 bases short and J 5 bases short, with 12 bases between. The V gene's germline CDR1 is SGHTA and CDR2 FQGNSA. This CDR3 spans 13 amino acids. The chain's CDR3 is CASSRDSTETQYF. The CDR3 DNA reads TGTGCCAGCAGCCGGGACTCCACCGAGACCCAGTACTTC.

The CDR3 nucleotides read TGTGCCAGCAGACAAGGACTAGCGGGGGCCTACGAGCAGTACTTC. Translated, it gives CASRQGLAGAYEQYF. The chain uses TRBV7-2 and TRBJ2-7; 13 nucleotides match TRBD2. J lost 2 bases, V lost 6 bases, and 4 bases had no gene match. Per the germline V gene, CDR1 is SGHTA and CDR2 is FQGNSA. This CDR3 contains 15 residues.

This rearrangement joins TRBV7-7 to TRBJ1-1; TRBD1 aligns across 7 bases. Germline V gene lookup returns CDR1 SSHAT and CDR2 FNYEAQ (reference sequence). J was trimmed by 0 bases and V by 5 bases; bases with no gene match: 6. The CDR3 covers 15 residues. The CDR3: CASSHRDRMNTEAFF. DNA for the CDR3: TGTGCCAGCAGCCACCGGGACAGAATGAACACTGAAGCTTTCTTT.

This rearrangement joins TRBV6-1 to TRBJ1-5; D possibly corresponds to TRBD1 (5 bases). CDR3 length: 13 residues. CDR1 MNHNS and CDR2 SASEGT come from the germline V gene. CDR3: CAGQRGLHQPQHF. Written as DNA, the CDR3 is TGTGCAGGGCAGCGGGGGTTGCATCAGCCCCAGCATTTT.

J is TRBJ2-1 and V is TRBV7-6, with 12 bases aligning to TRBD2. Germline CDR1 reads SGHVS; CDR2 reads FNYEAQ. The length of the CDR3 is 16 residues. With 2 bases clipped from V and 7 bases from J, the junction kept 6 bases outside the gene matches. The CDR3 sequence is CASSLPRLAGVNEQFF. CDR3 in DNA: TGTGCCAGCAGCTTACCCCGACTAGCGGGAGTGAATGAGCAGTTCTTC.

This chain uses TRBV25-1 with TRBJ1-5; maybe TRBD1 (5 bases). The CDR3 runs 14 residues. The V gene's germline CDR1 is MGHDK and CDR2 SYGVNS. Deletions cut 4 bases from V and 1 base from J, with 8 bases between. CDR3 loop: CASSAGGSNQPQHF. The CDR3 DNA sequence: TGTGCCAGCAGTGCCGGGGGAAGCAATCAGCCCCAGCATTTT.

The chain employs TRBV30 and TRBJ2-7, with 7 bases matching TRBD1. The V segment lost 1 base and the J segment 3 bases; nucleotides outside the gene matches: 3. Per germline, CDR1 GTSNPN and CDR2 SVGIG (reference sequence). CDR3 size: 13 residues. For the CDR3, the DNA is TGTGCCTGGAGTGGGGACAGTGTCTACGAGCAGTACTTC. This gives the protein CAWSGDSVYEQYF.

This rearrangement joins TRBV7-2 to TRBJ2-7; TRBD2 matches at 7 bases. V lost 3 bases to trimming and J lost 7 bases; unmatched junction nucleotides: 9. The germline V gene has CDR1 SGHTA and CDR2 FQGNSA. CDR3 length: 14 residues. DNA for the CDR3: TGTGCCAGCAGCTTTAGCGGGTTCAGTGGGGAGCAGTACTTC. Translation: CASSFSGFSGEQYF.

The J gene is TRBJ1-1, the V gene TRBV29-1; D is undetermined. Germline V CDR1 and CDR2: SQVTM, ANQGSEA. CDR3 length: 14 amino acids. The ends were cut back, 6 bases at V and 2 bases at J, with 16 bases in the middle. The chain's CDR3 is CSVSDGLLNTEAFF. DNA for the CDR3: TGCAGCGTCTCCGACGGACTTCTCAACACTGAAGCTTTCTTT.

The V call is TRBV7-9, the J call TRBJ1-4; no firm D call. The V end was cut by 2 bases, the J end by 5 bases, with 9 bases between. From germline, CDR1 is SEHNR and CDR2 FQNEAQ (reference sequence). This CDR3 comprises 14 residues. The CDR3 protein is CASSLSPRNEKLFF. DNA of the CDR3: TGTGCCAGCAGCTTATCCCCGAGGAATGAAAAACTGTTTTTT.

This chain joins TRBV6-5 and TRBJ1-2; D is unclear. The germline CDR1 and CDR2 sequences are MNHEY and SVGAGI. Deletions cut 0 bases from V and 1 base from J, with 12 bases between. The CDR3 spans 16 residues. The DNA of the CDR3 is TGTGCCAGCAGTTACTCGAGTTTACGTCGTAACTATGGCTACACCTTC. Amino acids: CASSYSSLRRNYGYTF.

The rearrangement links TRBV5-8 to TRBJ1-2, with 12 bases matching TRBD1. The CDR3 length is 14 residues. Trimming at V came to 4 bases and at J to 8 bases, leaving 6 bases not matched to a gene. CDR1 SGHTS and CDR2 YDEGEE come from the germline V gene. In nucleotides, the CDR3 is TGTGCCAGCAGCAACACTGGGACAGGGGGCGGCTACACCTTC. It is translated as CASSNTGTGGGYTF.

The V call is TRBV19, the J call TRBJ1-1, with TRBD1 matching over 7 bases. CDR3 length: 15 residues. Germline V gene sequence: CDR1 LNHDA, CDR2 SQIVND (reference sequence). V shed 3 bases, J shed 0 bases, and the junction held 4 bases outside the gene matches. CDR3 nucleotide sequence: TGTGCCAGTAGTATTAGGAGGGGGCTGAACACTGAAGCTTTCTTT. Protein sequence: CASSIRRGLNTEAFF. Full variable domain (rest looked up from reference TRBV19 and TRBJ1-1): DGGITQSPKYLFRKEGQNVTLSCEQNLNHDAMYWYRQDPGQGLRLIYYSQIVNDFQKGDIAEGYSVSREKKESFPLTVTSAQKNPTAFYLCASSIRRGLNTEAFFGQGTRLTVV.

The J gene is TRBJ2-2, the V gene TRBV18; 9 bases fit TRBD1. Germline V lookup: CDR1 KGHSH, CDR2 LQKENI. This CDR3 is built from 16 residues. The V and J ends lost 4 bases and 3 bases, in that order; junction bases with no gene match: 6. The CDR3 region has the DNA TGTGCCAGCTCACGGTCACAGGGGGCGTACACCGGGGAGCTGTTTTTT. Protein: CASSRSQGAYTGELFF.

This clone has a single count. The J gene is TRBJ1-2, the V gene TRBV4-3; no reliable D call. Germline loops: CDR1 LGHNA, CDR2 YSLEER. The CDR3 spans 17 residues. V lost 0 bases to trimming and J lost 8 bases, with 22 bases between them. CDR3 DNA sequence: TGCGCCAGCAGCCAAGAGCTACCTCCGACTGAGCGCCAGGGCTACACCTTC. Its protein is CASSQELPPTERQGYTF.

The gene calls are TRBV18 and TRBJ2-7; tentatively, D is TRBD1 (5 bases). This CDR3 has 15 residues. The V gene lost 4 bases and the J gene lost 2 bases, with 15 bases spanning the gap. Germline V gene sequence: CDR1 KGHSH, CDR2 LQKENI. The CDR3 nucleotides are TGTGCCAGCTCACGAACCGTGGACATCACCTACGAGCAGTACTTC. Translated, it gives CASSRTVDITYEQYF.

The CDR3 loop reads CASSPGLAANEQFF. DNA for the CDR3: TGTGCCAGCAGCCCTGGACTAGCGGCAAATGAGCAGTTCTTC. This chain connects TRBV7-3 to TRBJ2-1, with 10 bases matching TRBD2. Germline lookup yields CDR1 SGHTA and CDR2 FQGTGA. Trimming took 5 bases from V and 7 from J; bases not matched to a gene: 5. The CDR3 totals 14 residues.

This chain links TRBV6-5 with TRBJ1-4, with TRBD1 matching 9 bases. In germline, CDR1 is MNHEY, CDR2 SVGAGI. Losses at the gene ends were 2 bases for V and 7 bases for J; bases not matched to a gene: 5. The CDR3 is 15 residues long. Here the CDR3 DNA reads TGTGCCAGCAGTTACGCGACAGGGGGTAGTGAAAAACTGTTTTTT. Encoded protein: CASSYATGGSEKLFF.

The CDR3 region is CSVELTGMDGGYTF. The DNA for the CDR3 is TGCAGCGTTGAGTTAACAGGGATGGACGGTGGCTACACCTTC. The gene calls are TRBV29-1 and TRBJ1-2; tentative D call: TRBD1 (6 bases). Trimming shortened V by 3 bases and J by 7 bases, and 18 bases separated the two germline ends. CDR3 length: 14 residues. Per germline, CDR1 SQVTM and CDR2 ANQGSEA.

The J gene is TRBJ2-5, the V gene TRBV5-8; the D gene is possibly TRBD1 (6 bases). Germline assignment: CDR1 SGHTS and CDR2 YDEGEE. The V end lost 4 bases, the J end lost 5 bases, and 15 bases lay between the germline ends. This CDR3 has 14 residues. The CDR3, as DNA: TGTGCCAGCAGCGAGACAGGTGGGCAGGAGACCCAGTACTTC. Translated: CASSETGGQETQYF.

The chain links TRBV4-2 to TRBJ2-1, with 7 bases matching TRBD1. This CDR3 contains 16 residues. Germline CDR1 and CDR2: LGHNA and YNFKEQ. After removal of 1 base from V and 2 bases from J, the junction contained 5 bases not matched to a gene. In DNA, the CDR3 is TGTGCCAGCAGCCAAGGGGGCCAGGGGGCCTACAATGAGCAGTTCTTC. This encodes CASSQGGQGAYNEQFF.

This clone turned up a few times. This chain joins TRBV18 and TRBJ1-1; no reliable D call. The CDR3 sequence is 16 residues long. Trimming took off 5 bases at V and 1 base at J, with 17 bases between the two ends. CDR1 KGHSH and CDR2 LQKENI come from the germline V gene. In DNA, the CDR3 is TGTGCCAGCTCATATGACGGCCTAGGCGGGAACACTGAAGCTTTCTTT. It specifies CASSYDGLGGNTEAFF.